One T cell receptor beta chain is described in this entry. Other DNA sequences in this specimen translate into the identical CDR3. The sample comes from a study of shared clonotypes between healthy human individuals. All donors were Caucasian adults living in Nashville, Tennessee. CDR1 LNHDA and CDR2 SQIVND come from the germline V gene (reference sequence). The CDR3 sequence is 13 residues long. V lost 6 bases to trimming and J lost 7 bases, with 12 bases between them. An assay was performed, and its level was deep. Method: immunoSEQ multiplex PCR; TCRdb's copy keeps in-frame clones and lacks some. Counted here are nearly 750,000 clones, around 70% occurring once; the ten biggest clones make up under 2%.

The sequence came from a woman aged 25 to 39 in good health. Sequencing input: memory CD4+ T cells sorted from blood. Sample subset: CD45RA-negative fraction. This chain connects TRBV19 to TRBJ2-2, with a possible D match to TRBD1 (6 bases). This CDR3 reads CASSPQGGGELFF. CDR3 nucleotides: TGTGCCAGTAGCCCACAGGGCGGCGGGGAGCTGTTTTTT.